The rows below give T cell receptor beta chains drawn from one sample of a study of cytomegalovirus exposure and HLA in healthy donors. Assay used: immunoSEQ multiplex PCR; TCRdb lists only in-frame clones, some missing. The sample lists approximately 100,000 clones; 80% to 85% were seen once. Sequenced input: PBMCs. The receptor set was obtained from a man in his forties or fifties in good health and CMV-seronegative. CDR3s include the opening cysteine and the closing phenylalanine or tryptophan. D genes are given only for firm matches. Clone size is stated in some rows and not others, as once, few, many or a class when expanded.

>TRBD2|NA|TRBV6-1|TRBJ2-7
TGTGCCAGCAGCCTTGGACTAGGGCTTTACGAGCAGTACTTC
CASSLGLGLYEQYF
>NA|NA|TRBV5-1|TRBJ1-3
TGCGCCAGCAGCTACACCGGGTCTGGAAACACCATATATTTT
CASSYTGSGNTIYF
>TRBD1|NA|TRBV18|TRBJ1-5
TGTGCCAGCTCACCGGGAGGACAGGGAAGGAGGCAGCCCCAGCATTTT
CASSPGGQGRRQPQHF
>TRBD1|NA|TRBV9|TRBJ2-1
TGTGCCAGCAGCGTAAGTAAGGGACAGGGCTACAATGAGCAGTTCTTC
CASSVSKGQGYNEQFF
>TRBD1|NA|TRBV29-1|TRBJ1-2
TGCAGCGTAGGACAGGCGGGCGGCTACACCTTC
CSVGQAGGYTF
>NA|NA|TRBV5-1|TRBJ2-2
TGCGCCAGCAGTCATAGGCAAGCGACGAACACCGGGGAGCTGTTTTTT
CASSHRQATNTGELFF
>NA|NA|TRBV28|TRBJ1-1
TGTGCCAGCAGTTTTGGAGACAGATATTTCACTGAAGCTTTCTTT
CASSFGDRYFTEAFF
>TRBD1|once|TRBV2|TRBJ1-5
TGTGCCAGCAGGCTAGGGACAGTAAATCAGCCCCAGCATTTT
CASRLGTVNQPQHF
>NA|NA|TRBV27|TRBJ1-1
TGTGCCAGCAGCCCGTGGGAGGCCGACACTGAAGCTTTCTTT
CASSPWEADTEAFF
>NA|NA|TRBV5-1|TRBJ2-1
TGCGCCAGCAGCTTGGGGGCAGTTGTCGATGAGCAGTTCTTC
CASSLGAVVDEQFF
>TRBD1|NA|TRBV7-9|TRBJ1-2
TGTTCCAGCAGCTTAGGCGGACAGGGGGCCAAGTATGGCTACACCTTC
CSSSLGGQGAKYGYTF
>TRBD2|few|TRBV4-3|TRBJ2-1
TGCGCCAGCAGCCGAATCCGGGAGGGGGGCGTTGAGCAGTTCTTC
CASSRIREGGVEQFF
>NA|few|TRBV14|TRBJ1-2
TGTGCCAGCAGCCAAGGCAGGGGAGACTATGGCTACACCTTC
CASSQGRGDYGYTF
>TRBD2|NA|TRBV4-3|TRBJ2-5
TGCGCCAGCAGCCAAGGGGCTAGCGGGGGGGAAGAGACCCAGTACTTC
CASSQGASGGEETQYF
>TRBD1|NA|TRBV7-9|TRBJ1-5
TGTGCCAGCAGCTTGGGACAGGAAATCTATAGCAATCAGCCCCAGCATTTT
CASSLGQEIYSNQPQHF
>NA|NA|TRBV2|TRBJ2-3
TGTGCCAGCACCATCCCACTATCAATCACAGATACGCAGTATTTT
CASTIPLSITDTQYF
>NA|NA|TRBV19|TRBJ1-1
TGTGCCAGTAGTATAGATCACGACAGTACTATGAACACTGAAGCTTTCTTT
CASSIDHDSTMNTEAFF
>NA|once|TRBV2|TRBJ2-5
TGTGCCAGCAGTGATCAGGGCTCCGGGCGGGAGACCCAGTACTTC
CASSDQGSGRETQYF
>NA|NA|TRBV7-9|TRBJ1-1
TGTTCCAGCAGCTTACAGGGCGACTTGAACACTGAAGCTTTCTTT
CSSSLQGDLNTEAFF
>TRBD1|NA|TRBV5-6|TRBJ1-5
TGTGCCAGCAGCCAGAGTTTCCGGGACAGGGAACAGCCCCAGCATTTT
CASSQSFRDREQPQHF
>NA|NA|TRBV15|TRBJ1-1
TGTGTCACCAGCAGACTTCGGGCGGGGGGCACTGAAGCTTTCTTT
CVTSRLRAGGTEAFF
>TRBD1|NA|TRBV5-5|TRBJ2-7
TGTGCCAGCAGCCCTTGGACAGGGGAGGCCTACGAGCAGTACTTC
CASSPWTGEAYEQYF
>NA|NA|TRBV7-8|TRBJ1-1
TGTGCCAGCAGCTGGAAGCGGGTGTGGGCCACCGACAACACTGAAGCTTTCTTT
CASSWKRVWATDNTEAFF
>NA|NA|TRBV7-7|TRBJ2-5
TGTGCCAGCAGCCCTTACGTCGGTCAGACCCAGTACTTC
CASSPYVGQTQYF